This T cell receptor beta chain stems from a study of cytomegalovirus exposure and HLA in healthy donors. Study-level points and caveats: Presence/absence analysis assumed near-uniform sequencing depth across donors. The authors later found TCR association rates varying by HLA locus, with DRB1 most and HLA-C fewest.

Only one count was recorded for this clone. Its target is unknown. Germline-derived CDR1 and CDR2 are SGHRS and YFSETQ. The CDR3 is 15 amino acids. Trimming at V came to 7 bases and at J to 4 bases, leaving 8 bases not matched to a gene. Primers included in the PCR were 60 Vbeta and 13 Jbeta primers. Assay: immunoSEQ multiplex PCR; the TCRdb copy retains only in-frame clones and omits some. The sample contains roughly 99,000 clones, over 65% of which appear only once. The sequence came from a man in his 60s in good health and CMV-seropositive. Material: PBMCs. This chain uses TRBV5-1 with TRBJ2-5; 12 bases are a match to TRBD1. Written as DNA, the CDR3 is TGCGCCAGCCTTCCTGGGACAGGGGGCCTAGAGACCCAGTACTTC. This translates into CASLPGTGGLETQYF.